These 20 T cell receptor beta chains came from one sample sequenced in a study of blood T cell repertoires in COVID-19. Produced via immunoSEQ multiplex PCR; TCRdb's table is partial and in-frame only. The sample lists fewer than 250,000 clones; over 75% were seen once. The source material was PBMCs or T cells enriched from blood (not recorded which). Source of these receptors: a man aged 30 to 45 in a cohort exposed to, infected with or recovered from COVID-19 (not recorded which).

On this clone itself: One end of the junction is discordant with germline, which a read error may explain. The V and J genes are TRBV29-1 and TRBJ2-1, with 7 bases identical to TRBD2. Germline CDR1 is SQVTM and CDR2 is ANQGSEA. The CDR3 runs to 15 residues. CDR3 bases: TGCAGCGTTGAGGTCGCTAGCGGCGGCTACGATGAGCAGTTCTTC. Translating gives CSVEVASGGYDEQFF.

The chain recombines TRBV3-1 (or the pseudogene TRBV3-2) with TRBJ2-7; 9 bases are shared with TRBD1. Trimming removed 4 bases from V and 7 bases from J; junction bases left unmatched: 8. Germline V lookup: CDR1 LGHDT, CDR2 YNNKEL (reference sequence). This CDR3 has 14 amino acids. The CDR3 sequence: CASSPGTGFGEQYF. Written as DNA, the CDR3 is TGTGCCAGCAGCCCCGGGACAGGGTTTGGGGAGCAGTACTTC.

V usage is TRBV7-9 and J usage is TRBJ1-2; a weak D match, TRBD1 (5 bases). V shed 1 base and J shed 5 bases, with 20 bases lying between them. The length of the CDR3 is 17 residues. Germline V CDR1 and CDR2: SEHNR, FQNEAQ (reference sequence). CDR3 in DNA: TGTGCCAGCAGCTTAGATAAGGGGCCGCGAGGTGGATATGGCTACACCTTC. As protein: CASSLDKGPRGGYGYTF.

The genes are TRBV5-4 and TRBJ1-2; 9 bases map to TRBD1. The trim removed 0 bases at V and 7 bases at J, leaving 7 bases unmatched. The CDR3 is made up of 15 amino acids. The germline CDR1 and CDR2 sequences are SGHNT and YYREEE (reference sequence). In nucleotides, the CDR3 is TGTGCCAGCAGCTTGGAGGGGACAGGGTTAGGTGGCTACACCTTC. Translated, it gives CASSLEGTGLGGYTF.

This chain connects TRBV7-9 to TRBJ1-2, with 8 bases aligning to TRBD1. The V gene's germline CDR1 is SEHNR and CDR2 FQNEAQ (reference sequence). This CDR3 has 13 residues. V trimming: 0 bases; J trimming: 8 bases; junction bases outside the gene matches: 2. DNA for the CDR3: TGTGCCAGCAGCTTAGCTACAGGGGGAGGCTACACCTTC. As protein: CASSLATGGGYTF. Looking up the rest from reference TRBV7-9 and TRBJ1-2 gives the full variable domain: DTGVSQNPRHKITKRGQNVTFRCDPISEHNRLYWYRQTLGQGPEFLTYFQNEAQLEKSRLLSDRFSAERPKGSFSTLEIQRTEQGDSAMYLCASSLATGGGYTFGSGTRLTVV.

There are a few counts of this clone. The chain uses TRBV28 and TRBJ2-7, with 7 bases lining up with TRBD2. The V segment lost 4 bases and the J segment 4 bases; nucleotides outside the gene matches: 19. The CDR3 runs 18 residues. Germline V gene lookup returns CDR1 MDHEN and CDR2 SYDVKM. In nucleotides, the CDR3 is TGTGCCAGCAGTTCCTCATCCATTGGCGGGAGAGGTATTTACGAGCAGTACTTC. Translated: CASSSSSIGGRGIYEQYF.

V is TRBV7-9 and J is TRBJ1-2; D remains ambiguous. V dropped 1 base and J dropped 8 bases, with 8 bases sitting between them. CDR1 and CDR2 from the germline V gene are SEHNR and FQNEAQ (reference sequence). The CDR3 runs 12 residues. The CDR3 DNA reads TGTGCCAGCAGCTTAGACGATCTAGGCTACACCTTC. Protein sequence: CASSLDDLGYTF.

This chain connects TRBV10-3 to TRBJ2-7; TRBD2 matches 8 bases. The ends lost 0 bases at V and 2 bases at J; junction bases unmatched: 3. CDR3 size: 15 residues. CDR1 ENHRY and CDR2 SYGVKD come from the germline V gene. For the CDR3, the DNA is TGTGCCATCAGTGAGTCTCTAGCGGGTACCTACGAGCAGTACTTC. This sequence encodes CAISESLAGTYEQYF.

This clone was seen a handful of times. The rearrangement links TRBV5-4 to TRBJ2-1; D might be TRBD2 (5 bases). This CDR3 contains 15 residues. Trimming stripped 0 bases from V and 1 base from J, with 8 bases between. Germline assignment: CDR1 SGHNT and CDR2 YYREEE (reference sequence). In nucleotides, the CDR3 is TGTGCCAGCAGCTTGGGAGGGCCATCCTACAATGAGCAGTTCTTC. Translating it yields CASSLGGPSYNEQFF. Based on the CDR3 plus reference TRBV5-4 and TRBJ2-1, the full variable domain is ETGVTQSPTHLIKTRGQQVTLRCSSQSGHNTVSWYQQALGQGPQFIFQYYREEENGRGNFPPRFSGLQFPNYSSELNVNALELDDSALYLCASSLGGPSYNEQFFGPGTRLTVL.

The V call is TRBV5-1, the J call TRBJ2-7; 8 bases align to TRBD1. The CDR3 runs to 16 residues. Trimming took 2 bases from V and 0 from J; bases not matched to a gene: 7. The germline V gene encodes CDR1 SGHRS and CDR2 YFSETQ. Here the CDR3 reads CASSFCRDRSSYEQYF. In DNA, the CDR3 is TGCGCCAGCAGCTTCTGCCGGGACAGGAGCTCCTACGAGCAGTACTTC.

CDR3 coding DNA: TGTGCCAGCAGTTCACAGGGGGCGAGCGGCTACACCTTC. Translating it yields CASSSQGASGYTF. This chain joins TRBV27 and TRBJ1-2, with 9 bases matching TRBD1. The CDR3 is 13 residues long. The germline gives CDR1 MNHEY, CDR2 SMNVEV (reference sequence). Losses at the gene ends were 4 bases for V and 8 bases for J; bases not matched to a gene: 5.

The V and J genes are TRBV21-1 and TRBJ2-3; TRBD2 is taken as the D call from the table, unchecked against the DNA. TRBV21-1 counts as a pseudogene. The CDR3 runs to 13 residues. The CDR3 nucleotides are TGTGCCAGCAGCATACTAGACCCAGATACGCAGTATTTT. It codes for CASSILDPDTQYF.

V usage is TRBV15 and J usage is TRBJ2-4; TRBD1 is a possible D gene (6 bases). Germline V CDR1 and CDR2: LNHNV, YYDKDF (reference sequence). With 4 bases removed from V and 6 bases from J, the gap between germline ends came to 7 bases. This CDR3 comprises 12 residues. Written as DNA, the CDR3 is TGTGCCACCAGCACCAGGGGAAACATTCAGTACTTC. Its protein is CATSTRGNIQYF.

The rearrangement links TRBV7-3 to TRBJ2-3; a weak D match, TRBD2 (6 bases). This CDR3 has 16 residues. Germline V CDR1 and CDR2: SGHTA, FQGTGA. V lost 4 bases, J lost 0 bases, and 14 bases lay in between. The CDR3 here is CASSSNALASTDTQYF. In DNA form, the CDR3 reads TGTGCCAGCAGCTCCAATGCACTAGCAAGCACAGATACGCAGTATTTT.

The V call is TRBV6-2 or TRBV6-3, the J call TRBJ2-5; D ambiguous. V was pared by 5 bases and J by 5 bases, with 15 bases between. The CDR3 totals 14 residues. Germline lookup yields CDR1 MNHEY and CDR2 SVGEGT. CDR3 DNA sequence: TGTGCCAGCAGTCGCCCGGGTGTGTGGGAGACCCAGTACTTC. Protein product: CASSRPGVWETQYF.

This chain uses TRBV21-1 with TRBJ2-3; the table's D call, TRBD2, was not checked against the DNA. TRBV21-1 is reported as a pseudogene. The CDR3 is made up of 12 amino acids. CDR3 in DNA: TGTGCCAGCAGCAAAGGAGAGAATACGCAGTATTTT. Its protein product is CASSKGENTQYF.

The rearrangement joins TRBV7-8 to TRBJ2-2; 8 nucleotides line up with TRBD2. Germline loops: CDR1 SGHVS, CDR2 FQNEAQ. CDR3 length equals 18 residues. The J segment lost 0 bases and the V segment lost 5 bases, leaving 11 bases of the junction unmatched. CDR3 in amino acids: CASSRRNSGAANTGELFF. CDR3 nucleotides: TGTGCCAGCAGCCGCCGGAATAGCGGGGCCGCGAACACCGGGGAGCTGTTTTTT.

The chain combines TRBV7-9 with TRBJ1-1; TRBD1 matches 12 bases. The CDR3 contains 15 residues. After removal of 3 bases from V and 8 bases from J, the junction contained 7 bases not matched to a gene. Germline V gene sequence: CDR1 SEHNR, CDR2 FQNEAQ (reference sequence). The CDR3 region is CASSFPGQGAGEAFF. CDR3 bases: TGTGCCAGCAGCTTCCCGGGACAGGGGGCAGGGGAAGCTTTCTTT.

The V and J genes are TRBV28 and TRBJ1-2; D ambiguous. V was pared by 4 bases and J by 8 bases, with 8 bases between. This CDR3 has 11 amino acids. Germline V gives CDR1 MDHEN, CDR2 SYDVKM. Here the CDR3 DNA reads TGTGCCAGCAGTTCACTGAGAGGCTACACCTTC. Translating it yields CASSSLRGYTF.

This chain joins TRBV28 and TRBJ1-5; D is uncertain. Looked up from germline, CDR1 is MDHEN and CDR2 is SYDVKM. The ends were cut back, 8 bases at V and 5 bases at J, with 13 bases in the middle. This CDR3 has 13 residues. The CDR3 DNA follows: TGTGCCAGCTGGTCGTCAAACTATCAGCCCCAGCATTTT. Translated: CASWSSNYQPQHF.